The rows below give T cell receptor beta chains drawn from one sample of a study of T cells after somatic rescue of genetic block. Produced via immunoSEQ multiplex PCR; TCRdb's table is partial and in-frame only. Of 110,000 or so clones listed, 75% to 95% were seen once; the top ten hold roughly 1.4%. The sequenced sample was peripheral blood mononuclear cells (PBMCs). These receptors came from a woman aged 18-29 years. Each CDR3 is given with its conserved first and last residue. A D gene is named only where the DNA matches it firmly. Clone size is not always given. Where it is, it says once, few, many or a class for expanded clones.

cdr3_aa: CASSPLHSFSGNTIYF
cdr3_nt: TGTGCCAGCTCACCACTCCACAGCTTCTCTGGAAACACCATATATTTT
clone_size: .
d_call: .
j_call: TRBJ1-3
v_call: TRBV18

cdr3_aa: CASGFALLAGTTDTQYF
cdr3_nt: TGTGCTAGTGGTTTCGCCCTACTAGCGGGGACCACAGATACGCAGTATTTT
clone_size: .
d_call: TRBD2
j_call: TRBJ2-3
v_call: TRBV12-5

cdr3_aa: CAWGRDTQYF
cdr3_nt: TGTGCCTGGGGGAGAGATACGCAGTATTTT
clone_size: .
d_call: .
j_call: TRBJ2-3
v_call: TRBV30

cdr3_aa: CAWEQGTDTQYF
cdr3_nt: TGTGCCTGGGAACAGGGGACAGATACGCAGTATTTT
clone_size: .
d_call: TRBD1
j_call: TRBJ2-3
v_call: TRBV30

cdr3_aa: CASSQESGVYEQYF
cdr3_nt: TGCGCCAGCAGCCAAGAATCCGGGGTCTACGAGCAGTACTTC
clone_size: .
d_call: .
j_call: TRBJ2-7
v_call: TRBV4-1

cdr3_aa: CASSQALGDTQYF
cdr3_nt: TGTGCCAGCAGCCAAGCCCTCGGGGATACGCAGTATTTT
clone_size: .
d_call: .
j_call: TRBJ2-3
v_call: TRBV4-2

cdr3_aa: CSARDLQGAFF
cdr3_nt: TGCAGTGCTAGAGATCTGCAGGGAGCTTTCTTT
clone_size: .
d_call: .
j_call: TRBJ1-1
v_call: TRBV20-1

cdr3_aa: CASSLALFGGEDEQYF
cdr3_nt: TGCGCCAGCAGCTTGGCCTTATTCGGGGGGGAAGACGAGCAGTACTTC
clone_size: .
d_call: TRBD2
j_call: TRBJ2-7
v_call: TRBV5-1

cdr3_aa: CASSVKETQYF
cdr3_nt: TGTGCCAGCTCCGTCAAAGAGACCCAGTACTTC
clone_size: .
d_call: .
j_call: TRBJ2-5
v_call: TRBV18

cdr3_aa: CSPGSTQYF
cdr3_nt: TGCAGTCCGGGGTCGACCCAGTACTTC
clone_size: .
d_call: .
j_call: TRBJ2-5
v_call: TRBV20-1

cdr3_aa: CASSPGTGLTGELFF
cdr3_nt: TGTGCCAGCAGCCCCGGGACAGGGTTGACCGGGGAGCTGTTTTTT
clone_size: .
d_call: TRBD1
j_call: TRBJ2-2
v_call: TRBV7-9

cdr3_aa: CASSYSTGDYNSPLHF
cdr3_nt: TGTGCCAGCAGTTACTCGACGGGGGACTATAATTCACCCCTCCACTTT
clone_size: few
d_call: .
j_call: TRBJ1-6
v_call: TRBV6-5

cdr3_aa: CASRGRVNQPQHF
cdr3_nt: TGTGCCAGCCGGGGACGGGTCAATCAGCCCCAGCATTTT
clone_size: .
d_call: .
j_call: TRBJ1-5
v_call: TRBV2

cdr3_aa: CASSSRGAGNTIYF
cdr3_nt: TGCGCCAGCAGCTCAAGGGGAGCGGGAAACACCATATATTTT
clone_size: .
d_call: .
j_call: TRBJ1-3
v_call: TRBV5-1

cdr3_aa: CASSPHGDRRYGYTF
cdr3_nt: TGTGCCAGCAGCCCCCACGGAGACAGGCGCTATGGCTACACCTTC
clone_size: once
d_call: .
j_call: TRBJ1-2
v_call: TRBV11-2

cdr3_aa: CASSPRTDYTIYF
cdr3_nt: TGTGCCAGCAGCCCGAGGACCGACTACACCATATATTTT
clone_size: .
d_call: .
j_call: TRBJ1-3
v_call: TRBV5-6

cdr3_aa: CASSSLGGELTYNEQFF
cdr3_nt: TGCGCCAGCAGCTCCCTTGGCGGGGAATTAACCTACAATGAGCAGTTCTTC
clone_size: .
d_call: .
j_call: TRBJ2-1
v_call: TRBV5-1

cdr3_aa: CASSLEQGYEQYF
cdr3_nt: TGTGCCAGCAGCTTGGAACAGGGCTACGAGCAGTACTTC
clone_size: .
d_call: .
j_call: TRBJ2-7
v_call: TRBV11-3

cdr3_aa: CASSGGQGRAFF
cdr3_nt: TGTGCCAGTAGTGGTGGCCAGGGAAGAGCTTTCTTT
clone_size: .
d_call: .
j_call: TRBJ1-1
v_call: TRBV19

cdr3_aa: CASSGAPFNEQFF
cdr3_nt: TGTGCCAGTAGCGGCGCACCTTTCAATGAGCAGTTCTTC
clone_size: .
d_call: .
j_call: TRBJ2-1
v_call: TRBV7-7

cdr3_aa: CASSQGLAGTDTQYF
cdr3_nt: TGCGCCAGCAGCCAAGGACTAGCGGGCACAGATACGCAGTATTTT
clone_size: .
d_call: TRBD2
j_call: TRBJ2-3
v_call: TRBV4-1

cdr3_aa: CASSSRAELMREQYF
cdr3_nt: TGTGCCAGCAGTTCTAGGGCCGAACTGATGAGGGAGCAGTACTTC
clone_size: .
d_call: .
j_call: TRBJ2-7
v_call: TRBV28

cdr3_aa: CSTDRDRNTEAFF
cdr3_nt: TGCAGCACGGACCGGGACAGAAACACTGAAGCTTTCTTT
clone_size: .
d_call: TRBD1
j_call: TRBJ1-1
v_call: TRBV29-1

cdr3_aa: CASSLEASSTNNYGYTF
cdr3_nt: TGCGCCAGCAGCTTGGAGGCATCCTCTACCAACAACTATGGCTACACCTTC
clone_size: .
d_call: .
j_call: TRBJ1-2
v_call: TRBV5-1

cdr3_aa: CASSEAYRGYSPLHF
cdr3_nt: TGTGCCAGCAGTGAAGCGTACAGGGGGTATTCACCCCTCCACTTT
clone_size: .
d_call: TRBD1
j_call: TRBJ1-6
v_call: TRBV6-1

cdr3_aa: CASSARDRGNTEAFF
cdr3_nt: TGTGCCAGCAGCGCCAGGGACAGGGGAAACACTGAAGCTTTCTTT
clone_size: .
d_call: TRBD1
j_call: TRBJ1-1
v_call: TRBV7-6

cdr3_aa: CASADSFFEQYF
cdr3_nt: TGTGCCAGCGCGGACAGTTTCTTCGAGCAGTACTTC
clone_size: .
d_call: .
j_call: TRBJ2-7
v_call: TRBV25-1

cdr3_aa: CASSPFEVPRRNYGYTF
cdr3_nt: TGTGCCAGCAGCCCCTTTGAAGTACCAAGGCGGAACTATGGCTACACCTTC
clone_size: .
d_call: .
j_call: TRBJ1-2
v_call: TRBV9

cdr3_aa: CASSHGQGSSGNTIYF
cdr3_nt: TGTGCCAGCAGCCATGGACAGGGGAGCTCTGGAAACACCATATATTTT
clone_size: few
d_call: TRBD1
j_call: TRBJ1-3
v_call: TRBV9

cdr3_aa: CASSLLGSGEYEQYF
cdr3_nt: TGTGCCAGCAGCTTATTGGGTAGCGGGGAGTACGAGCAGTACTTC
clone_size: .
d_call: TRBD2
j_call: TRBJ2-7
v_call: TRBV7-3

cdr3_aa: CASTRRETAVTGELFF
cdr3_nt: TGTGCCAGCACCCGCCGCGAGACTGCGGTCACCGGGGAGCTGTTTTTT
clone_size: .
d_call: .
j_call: TRBJ2-2
v_call: TRBV28

cdr3_aa: CASSLLTGTGGSYEQYF
cdr3_nt: TGTGCCAGCAGCCTCCTGACCGGGACAGGGGGATCCTACGAGCAGTACTTC
clone_size: once
d_call: TRBD1
j_call: TRBJ2-7
v_call: TRBV5-6

cdr3_aa: CASSLEGLNSPLHF
cdr3_nt: TGTGCCAGCAGCTTAGAGGGGCTCAATTCACCCCTCCACTTT
clone_size: .
d_call: .
j_call: TRBJ1-6
v_call: TRBV7-8

cdr3_aa: CASSQGTTETQYF
cdr3_nt: TGTGCCAGCTCACAAGGAACCACAGAGACCCAGTACTTC
clone_size: .
d_call: .
j_call: TRBJ2-5
v_call: TRBV18

cdr3_aa: CASSYSPGMDSPLHF
cdr3_nt: TGTGCCAGCAGTTACTCTCCAGGGATGGATTCACCCCTCCACTTT
clone_size: .
d_call: .
j_call: TRBJ1-6
v_call: TRBV6-5

cdr3_aa: CASSHLRSGETQYF
cdr3_nt: TGCGCCAGCAGCCATCTACGATCCGGGGAGACCCAGTACTTC
clone_size: .
d_call: .
j_call: TRBJ2-5
v_call: TRBV4-1

cdr3_aa: CSVEAGPHGTQYF
cdr3_nt: TGCAGCGTTGAGGCGGGGCCCCACGGTACGCAGTATTTT
clone_size: .
d_call: .
j_call: TRBJ2-3
v_call: TRBV29-1

cdr3_aa: CASSPLGDGYTF
cdr3_nt: TGTGCCAGCAGCCCTTTGGGGGATGGCTACACCTTC
clone_size: once
d_call: .
j_call: TRBJ1-2
v_call: TRBV6-5

cdr3_aa: CAWSAKEGHEKLFF
cdr3_nt: TGTGCCTGGAGTGCCAAAGAGGGGCATGAAAAACTGTTTTTT
clone_size: .
d_call: .
j_call: TRBJ1-4
v_call: TRBV30

cdr3_aa: CASSPGVGDNSPLHF
cdr3_nt: TGTGCCAGCTCCCCGGGAGTAGGGGATAATTCACCCCTCCACTTT
clone_size: .
d_call: .
j_call: TRBJ1-6
v_call: TRBV18

cdr3_aa: CATTESGGAQETQYF
cdr3_nt: TGTGCCACCACGGAGAGCGGGGGGGCTCAAGAGACCCAGTACTTC
clone_size: .
d_call: TRBD2
j_call: TRBJ2-5
v_call: TRBV5-4

cdr3_aa: CAIQGIDEKLFF
cdr3_nt: TGTGCCATCCAGGGGATAGATGAAAAACTGTTTTTT
clone_size: once
d_call: .
j_call: TRBJ1-4
v_call: TRBV7-9

cdr3_aa: CASSIVGNQETQYF
cdr3_nt: TGTGCCAGTAGTATAGTCGGTAACCAAGAGACCCAGTACTTC
clone_size: .
d_call: .
j_call: TRBJ2-5
v_call: TRBV19

cdr3_aa: CASSFGLTGPYEQYF
cdr3_nt: TGTGCCAGCAGTTTTGGGTTGACAGGCCCCTACGAGCAGTACTTC
clone_size: .
d_call: .
j_call: TRBJ2-7
v_call: TRBV28

cdr3_aa: CASSLDVNYGYTF
cdr3_nt: TGCGCCAGCAGCTTGGACGTAAACTATGGCTACACCTTC
clone_size: .
d_call: .
j_call: TRBJ1-2
v_call: TRBV5-1

cdr3_aa: CASSGLAGNEQFF
cdr3_nt: TGTGCCAGCAGCGGACTAGCGGGCAATGAGCAGTTCTTC
clone_size: .
d_call: TRBD2
j_call: TRBJ2-1
v_call: TRBV6-4